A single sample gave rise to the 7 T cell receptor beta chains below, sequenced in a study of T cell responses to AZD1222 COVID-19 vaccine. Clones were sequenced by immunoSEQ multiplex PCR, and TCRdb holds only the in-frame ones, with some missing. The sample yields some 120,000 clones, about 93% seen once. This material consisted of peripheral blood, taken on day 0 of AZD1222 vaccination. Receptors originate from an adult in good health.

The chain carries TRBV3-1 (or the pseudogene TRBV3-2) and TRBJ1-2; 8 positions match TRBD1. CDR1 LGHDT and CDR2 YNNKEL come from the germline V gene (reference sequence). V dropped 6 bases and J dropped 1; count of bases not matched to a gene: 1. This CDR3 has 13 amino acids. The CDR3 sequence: CASRGTGNYGYTF. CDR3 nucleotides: TGTGCCAGCAGGGGGACAGGTAACTATGGCTACACCTTC.

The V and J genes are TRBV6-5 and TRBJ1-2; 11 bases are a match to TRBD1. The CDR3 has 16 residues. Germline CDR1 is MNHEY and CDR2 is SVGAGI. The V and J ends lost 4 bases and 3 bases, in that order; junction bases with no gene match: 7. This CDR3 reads CASSSLGQGAYYGYTF. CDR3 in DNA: TGTGCCAGCAGTTCCTTAGGACAGGGGGCTTACTATGGCTACACCTTC.

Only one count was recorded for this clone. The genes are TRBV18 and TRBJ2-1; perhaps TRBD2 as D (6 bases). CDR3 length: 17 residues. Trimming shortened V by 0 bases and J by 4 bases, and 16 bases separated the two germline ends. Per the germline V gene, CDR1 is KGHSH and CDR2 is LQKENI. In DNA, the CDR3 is TGTGCCAGCTCACCACCTGCGGGGCCATCCTTTTACAATGAGCAGTTCTTC. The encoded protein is CASSPPAGPSFYNEQFF.

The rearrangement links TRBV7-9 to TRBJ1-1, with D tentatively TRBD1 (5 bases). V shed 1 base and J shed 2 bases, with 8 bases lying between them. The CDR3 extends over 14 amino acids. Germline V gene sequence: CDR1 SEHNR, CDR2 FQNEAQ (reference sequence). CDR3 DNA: TGTGCCAGCAGCTTAGGGGGGAGCAACACTGAAGCTTTCTTT. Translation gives CASSLGGSNTEAFF. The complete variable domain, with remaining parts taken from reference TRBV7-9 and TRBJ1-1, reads DTGVSQNPRHKITKRGQNVTFRCDPISEHNRLYWYRQTLGQGPEFLTYFQNEAQLEKSRLLSDRFSAERPKGSFSTLEIQRTEQGDSAMYLCASSLGGSNTEAFFGQGTRLTVV.

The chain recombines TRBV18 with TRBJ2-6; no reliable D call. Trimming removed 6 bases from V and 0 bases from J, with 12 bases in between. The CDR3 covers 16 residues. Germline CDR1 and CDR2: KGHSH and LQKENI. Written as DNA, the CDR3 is TGTGCCAGCTCTCCTTCTTTGGCCTCTGGGGCCAACGTCCTGACTTTC. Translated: CASSPSLASGANVLTF.

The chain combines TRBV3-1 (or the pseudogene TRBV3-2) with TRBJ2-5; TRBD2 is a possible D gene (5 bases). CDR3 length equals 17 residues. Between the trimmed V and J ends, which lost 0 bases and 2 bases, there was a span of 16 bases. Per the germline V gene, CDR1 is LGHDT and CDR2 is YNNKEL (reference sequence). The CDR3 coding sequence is TGTGCCAGCAGCCAAGAATTGCTGACCGGGATACAAGAGACCCAGTACTTC. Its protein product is CASSQELLTGIQETQYF.

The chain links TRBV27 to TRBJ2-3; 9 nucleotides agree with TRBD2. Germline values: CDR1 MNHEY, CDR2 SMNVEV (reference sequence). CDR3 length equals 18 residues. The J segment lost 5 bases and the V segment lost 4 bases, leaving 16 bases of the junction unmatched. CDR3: CASSSIFSAGGPGDTQYF. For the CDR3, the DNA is TGTGCCAGCAGTTCCATCTTTTCCGCGGGGGGGCCCGGAGATACGCAGTATTTT.